These 21 T cell receptor beta chains were sequenced from one sample in a study of shared clonotypes between healthy human individuals. Produced via immunoSEQ multiplex PCR; TCRdb's table is partial and in-frame only. The sample lists roughly 2,000,000 clones, around 96% occurring once. Naivety among CD8 cells was defined by CD45RO negativity and positive CCR7 selection, thereby excluding terminally differentiated effector memory CD45RA+ cells. The sequencing input was naive CD8+ T cells sorted from blood. These receptors originate from a man between 18 and 29 years old in good health.

This clone came up a few times. The chain employs TRBV28 and TRBJ1-2; 10 bases align to TRBD1. This CDR3 has 15 amino acids. V shed 7 bases, J shed 5 bases, and the junction held 10 bases outside the gene matches. Germline loops: CDR1 MDHEN, CDR2 SYDVKM. As DNA, the CDR3 is TGTGCCAGCACCCTGGGACAGGGGACCTCGTATGGCTACACCTTC. Its translation is CASTLGQGTSYGYTF.

The chain uses TRBV18 and TRBJ1-2; possibly TRBD1 for D (5 bases). From germline, CDR1 is KGHSH and CDR2 LQKENI. The CDR3 extends over 14 amino acids. V shed 3 bases and J shed 4 bases, with 12 bases lying between them. The CDR3 DNA sequence: TGTGCCAGCTCACCCCGGGACGGTGCCTATGGCTACACCTTC. Protein sequence: CASSPRDGAYGYTF.

V is TRBV7-9 and J is TRBJ1-1, with 7 bases lining up with TRBD1. V dropped 6 bases and J dropped 6; count of bases not matched to a gene: 10. CDR1 is SEHNR, CDR2 FQNEAQ, per germline (reference sequence). CDR3 length equals 14 residues. The CDR3 region has the DNA TGTGCCAGCAGACAGGGGAGTGACGGCGCTGAAGCTTTCTTT. This gives the protein CASRQGSDGAEAFF.

This chain uses TRBV28 with TRBJ1-5; no reliable D call. V dropped 3 bases and J dropped 3 bases, with 12 bases sitting between them. The CDR3 consists of 15 residues. Germline assignment: CDR1 MDHEN and CDR2 SYDVKM. The CDR3 spells CASSLSGFINQPQHF. The CDR3 DNA reads as TGTGCCAGCAGTTTGTCGGGGTTTATCAATCAGCCCCAGCATTTT.

The chain links TRBV30 to TRBJ2-2; TRBD2 matches 9 bases. Germline values: CDR1 GTSNPN, CDR2 SVGIG (reference sequence). The CDR3 loop spans 15 amino acids. V was pared by 3 bases and J by 4 bases, with 6 bases of the junction left unmatched. The CDR3: CAWRNSGRGTGELFF. As DNA, the CDR3 is TGTGCCTGGAGGAATAGCGGGAGAGGCACCGGGGAGCTGTTTTTT.

This clone was found a few times. The J gene is TRBJ1-2, the V gene TRBV4-1; no definite D call. Per germline, CDR1 MGHRA and CDR2 YSYEKL. Trimming removed 0 bases at V and 6 bases at J, with 8 bases between. This CDR3 spans 13 amino acids. The CDR3: CASSQDLVDGYTF. CDR3 in DNA: TGCGCCAGCAGCCAAGATCTAGTGGATGGCTACACCTTC.

The genes are TRBV4-1 and TRBJ1-1, with no clear D. The CDR3 contains 13 residues. The V gene lost 0 bases and the J gene lost 7 bases, with 9 bases spanning the gap. Germline V gene data show CDR1 as MGHRA and CDR2 as YSYEKL. Here the CDR3 reads CASSQDGRSEAFF. The CDR3 DNA reads TGCGCCAGCAGCCAAGATGGGCGGAGTGAAGCTTTCTTT.

V and J are TRBV19 and TRBJ2-3; D is uncertain. V was clipped by 3 bases and J by 3 bases, with 1 base between them. The CDR3 has 11 residues. Germline assignment: CDR1 LNHDA and CDR2 SQIVND (reference sequence). The CDR3 nucleotides read TGTGCCAGTAGTATGACAGATACGCAGTATTTT. Amino acid sequence: CASSMTDTQYF. The variable domain in full, completed from reference TRBV19 and TRBJ2-3, reads DGGITQSPKYLFRKEGQNVTLSCEQNLNHDAMYWYRQDPGQGLRLIYYSQIVNDFQKGDIAEGYSVSREKKESFPLTVTSAQKNPTAFYLCASSMTDTQYFGPGTRLTVL.

The chain carries TRBV2 and TRBJ1-1; TRBD1 matches at 11 bases. Germline assignment: CDR1 SNHLY and CDR2 FYNNEI. The CDR3 extends over 16 amino acids. The V gene end was trimmed by 6 bases and the J gene end by 1 base; junction bases not matched to a gene: 7. The CDR3 reads CASRKTGTGGNTEAFF. The CDR3 DNA sequence: TGTGCCAGCAGAAAAACCGGGACAGGGGGGAACACTGAAGCTTTCTTT.

This sequence joins TRBV28 and TRBJ2-6; D gene uncertain. There are 15 residues in the CDR3. Germline CDR1 MDHEN, CDR2 SYDVKM. Trimming removed 5 bases at V and 0 bases at J, with 8 bases between. This CDR3 is CASSIFNSGANVLTF. As DNA, the CDR3 is TGTGCCAGCAGTATCTTTAACTCTGGGGCCAACGTCCTGACTTTC.

Note on this clone: Other DNA sequences from this sample encode an identical CDR3 as well. This chain joins TRBV28 and TRBJ2-7; TRBD1 might be the D (5 bases). Trimming left V 2 bases short and J 4 bases short, with 9 bases between. This CDR3 region has 13 residues. Germline V gene lookup returns CDR1 MDHEN and CDR2 SYDVKM. The CDR3 reads CASSLQGSYEQYF. In DNA, the CDR3 is TGTGCCAGCAGTTTACAGGGTTCTTACGAGCAGTACTTC.

This chain links TRBV5-8 with TRBJ2-5, with a weak D call TRBD1 (6 bases). Trimming shortened V by 4 bases and J by 2 bases, and 15 bases separated the two germline ends. There are 15 residues in the CDR3. Germline V lookup: CDR1 SGHTS, CDR2 YDEGEE. CDR3 sequence: CASSPQGLIQETQYF. The CDR3 DNA follows: TGTGCCAGCAGCCCTCAGGGGCTGATACAAGAGACCCAGTACTTC. Full variable domain (missing parts from reference TRBV5-8 and TRBJ2-5): EAGVTQSPTHLIKTRGQQATLRCSPISGHTSVYWYQQALGLGLQFLLWYDEGEERNRGNFPPRFSGRQFPNYSSELNVNALELEDSALYLCASSPQGLIQETQYFGPGTRLLVL.

Regarding this clone: The junction does not match germline at one end; this may be a read error. This rearrangement joins TRBV7-2 to TRBJ2-7; D possibly corresponds to TRBD2 (5 bases). The CDR3 spans 17 residues. Germline V gene lookup returns CDR1 SGHTA and CDR2 FQGNSA. CDR3 in DNA: TGTGCCAGCAGCTTAGGGGCCCCGGACTGGGAGTCCTTCGAGCAGTACTTC. It specifies CASSLGAPDWESFEQYF.

The table lists this clone with a few counts. The chain couples TRBV30 to TRBJ2-2; no clear D gene. The CDR3 covers 11 residues. V dropped 0 bases and J dropped 7 bases, with 3 bases sitting between them. CDR1 GTSNPN and CDR2 SVGIG come from the germline V gene (reference sequence). CDR3 sequence (DNA): TGTGCCTGGAGTGTAGACGGGGAGCTGTTTTTT. Amino acids: CAWSVDGELFF.

The J gene is TRBJ2-2, the V gene TRBV4-1; D uncertain. The V end was cut by 1 base, the J end by 2 bases, with 14 bases between. This CDR3 spans 17 amino acids. From germline, CDR1 is MGHRA and CDR2 YSYEKL. The CDR3 spells CASSQGSGPPNTGELFF. The CDR3 DNA follows: TGCGCCAGCAGCCAAGGGTCCGGGCCCCCTAACACCGGGGAGCTGTTTTTT.

The J gene is TRBJ2-7, the V gene TRBV4-1; 9 bases are a match to TRBD1. Trimming took 3 bases from V and 12 from J; bases not matched to a gene: 3. This CDR3 spans 11 amino acids. The germline V gene encodes CDR1 MGHRA and CDR2 YSYEKL. The CDR3 loop is CASSQDRGLYF. The CDR3 bases are TGCGCCAGCAGCCAGGACAGGGGACTGTACTTC.

A few counts support this clone. Other DNA sequences in this sample translate to the same CDR3. This chain connects TRBV9 to TRBJ1-1; D gene uncertain. The CDR3 has 12 amino acids. Germline V lookup: CDR1 SGDLS, CDR2 YYNGEE. The V end lost 2 bases, the J end lost 3 bases, and 5 bases lay between the germline ends. CDR3 protein: CASSVGDTEAFF. As DNA, the CDR3 is TGTGCCAGCAGCGTCGGGGACACTGAAGCTTTCTTT.

V is TRBV7-6 and J is TRBJ2-1; 11 nucleotides align to TRBD1. After removal of 1 base from V and 5 bases from J, the junction contained 7 bases not matched to a gene. Germline CDR1 reads SGHVS; CDR2 reads FNYEAQ. CDR3 length: 17 residues. DNA for the CDR3: TGTGCCAGCAGCTTAGGCGGGACAGGGGGGCCAGACAATGAGCAGTTCTTC. Protein product: CASSLGGTGGPDNEQFF.

The gene calls are TRBV4-1 and TRBJ2-3; 8 nucleotides agree with TRBD2. The CDR3 length is 17 residues. The germline V gene has CDR1 MGHRA and CDR2 YSYEKL. With V trimmed by 2 bases and J by 5 bases, 12 bases remained unmatched. The CDR3 is CASSQPLRRGAGDTQYF. Here the CDR3 DNA reads TGCGCCAGCAGCCAACCGCTGCGGCGGGGGGCAGGAGATACGCAGTATTTT.

J is TRBJ1-1 and V is TRBV5-4; TRBD1 matches 7 bases. Unmatched junction bases numbered 2, after V lost 0 bases and J lost 0 bases. The CDR3 covers 15 residues. The germline gives CDR1 SGHNT, CDR2 YYREEE (reference sequence). The CDR3 DNA sequence: TGTGCCAGCAGCTTGGGTGGGACAGTGAACACTGAAGCTTTCTTT. This codes for CASSLGGTVNTEAFF.

V and J are TRBV4-1 and TRBJ2-7, with D perhaps TRBD1 (6 bases). The CDR3 has 16 amino acids. Trimming stripped 1 base from V and 1 base from J, with 14 bases between. The germline V gene has CDR1 MGHRA and CDR2 YSYEKL. The DNA for the CDR3 is TGCGCCAGCAGCCAAGCCGCAGGGGAGTCTTCCTACGAGCAGTACTTC. It specifies CASSQAAGESSYEQYF.